This entry concerns a single T cell receptor (beta chain). Its antigen is as yet unknown. Germline is not matched at one junction end, which may reflect a read error. This CDR3 comprises 15 residues. Germline V lookup: CDR1 DFQATT, CDR2 SNEGSKA (reference sequence). No cell sorting was done before RNA was extracted from the tissue. Chemotherapy-naive patients with new lung cancer underwent thoracic surgery in China, August–late 2014. This record belongs to a study of tumor and adjacent non-tumor tissue in lung cancer. In the study overall: On average, productive TCRbeta reads reached a few million per sample.

General study findings and limits: Normal lung showed higher cumulative top 100 clone frequency than tumor.

A modified ARM-PCR protocol with three rounds of nested PCR amplified TCRbeta. TCRdb called the multiplex PCR reads again in MiXCR, with one record for every CDR3 protein. The data show 110,000 or so distinct CDR3 sequences, more than 60% seen once. The material sequenced was lung tumor tissue. The sequence was collected from an older woman with non-small cell lung cancer. The chain recombines TRBV20-1 with TRBJ2-7, with 7 bases fitting TRBD2. The CDR3 DNA reads TGCAGTGCACCCCCTGGGGGGGATGCCATGGACGAGCACTACTTC. Translation gives CSAPPGGDAMDEHYF.